This entry features one T cell receptor beta chain sequence. The assay was immunoSEQ multiplex PCR, and TCRdb's table has in-frame clones only and misses some. The sample contains approximately 760,000 clones, 70% to 90% of which appear only once. The source of the sample is a study of shared T cell receptors in the human thymus. J lost 1 base, V lost 5 bases, and 8 bases had no gene match. Germline CDR1 reads SGHDT; CDR2 reads YYEEEE. The CDR3 spans 16 residues. This same sample was also part of a study on human thymus T cells. This second study notes: Related research described strongly overlapping thymic repertoires in unrelated people.

The receptor was derived from a girl under three years old with a congenital heart defect. The specimen sequenced was thymocytes. V and J are TRBV5-6 and TRBJ2-3, with 9 bases that match TRBD2. The CDR3 bases are TGTGCCAGCAGGCCGGCGGGGGGGCCAGGCACAGATACGCAGTATTTT. It codes for CASRPAGGPGTDTQYF. Drawing the rest from reference TRBV5-6 and TRBJ2-3, the complete variable domain is DAGVTQSPTHLIKTRGQQVTLRCSPKSGHDTVSWYQQALGQGPQFIFQYYEEEERQRGNFPDRFSGHQFPNYSSELNVNALLLGDSALYLCASRPAGGPGTDTQYFGPGTRLTVL.